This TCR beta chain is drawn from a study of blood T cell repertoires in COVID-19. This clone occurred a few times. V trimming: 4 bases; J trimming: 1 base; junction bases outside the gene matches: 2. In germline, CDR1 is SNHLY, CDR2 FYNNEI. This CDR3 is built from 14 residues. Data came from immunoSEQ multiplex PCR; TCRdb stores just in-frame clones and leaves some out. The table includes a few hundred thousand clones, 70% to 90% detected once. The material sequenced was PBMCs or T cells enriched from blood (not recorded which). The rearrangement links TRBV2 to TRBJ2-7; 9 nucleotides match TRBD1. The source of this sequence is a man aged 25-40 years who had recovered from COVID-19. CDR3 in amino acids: CASSGDRVSYEQYF. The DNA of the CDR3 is TGTGCCAGCAGTGGGGACAGGGTATCCTACGAGCAGTACTTC.